This T cell receptor (beta chain) is drawn from a study of technical replicates of blood from a few donors. CDR1 and CDR2 from the germline V gene are SGHKS and YYEKEE (reference sequence). The CDR3 covers 16 residues. Deletions cut 1 base from V and 1 base from J, with 12 bases between. Libraries were prepared by immunoSEQ multiplex PCR; TCRdb keeps only in-frame clonotypes and omits some of them. Altogether 70,000 to 95,000 clones are present, 94% being singletons, with the ten largest covering 0.26%. Sequencing used T cells isolated from PBMCs. The TCR comes from a human donor in good health. J is TRBJ2-1 and V is TRBV5-5; D not resolved. CDR3 sequence reads: CASSLSPTFSYNEQFF. As DNA, the CDR3 is TGTGCCAGCAGCTTGTCCCCGACATTTTCCTACAATGAGCAGTTCTTC.